This TCR beta chain comes out of a study of persistence of HIV-infected CD4 T cells. Study at large: Multiple blood draws of up to about 200 mL, except two donors with single leukapheresis.

Broader study findings: Within sorted populations, more oligoclonal TCRs accompanied more oligoclonal proviruses.

Concerning this clone: Its antigen remains unidentified.

This CDR3 is 16 amino acids long. Germline V CDR1 and CDR2: KGHSH, LQKENI. Trimming took off 3 bases at V and 0 bases at J, with 9 bases between the two ends. Stimulation used approximately 10 ug/mL lysate from CMV-infected fibroblasts. Responding CD4+ T cells were sorted by upregulation of both CD40 ligand and CD69. CD4+ T cell counts exceeded 400 cells/uL; CMV serology was positive. The immunoSEQ assay was version 4, run in survey mode. The method was immunoSEQ multiplex PCR; TCRdb's version includes in-frame clones alone and lacks a portion of them. This sample has some 20,000 clones, with less than 65% found just once.

The clonotype comes from an adult woman with HIV who was CMV-seropositive. The material was CD4+ T cells sorted from PBMCs after approximately 20-hour stimulation, obtained from a patient who received antiretroviral therapy. The genes are TRBV18 and TRBJ2-6, with D hard to call. This CDR3 is CASSPSPNSGANVLTF. The CDR3 DNA sequence: TGTGCCAGCTCACCCAGTCCAAACTCTGGGGCCAACGTCCTGACTTTC.